This T cell receptor beta chain was observed in a study of glioma-infiltrating T cells. Germline lookup yields CDR1 MNHNY and CDR2 SVGAGI (reference sequence). CDR3 length: 17 residues. V shed 6 bases and J shed 3 bases, with 21 bases lying between them. TCR alpha and beta CDR3 regions were amplified from RNA using iRepertoire nested multiplex PCR. Tissue mRNA or PBMC total RNA, 100-400 ng, went into one-step reverse transcription and amplification. TCRdb processed the multiplex PCR reads anew with MiXCR; each CDR3 protein has one entry. Counted here are more than 110,000 distinct CDR3 sequences, about two fifths occurring once; the ten biggest clones make up roughly a fifth.

Sample: glioma tissue, nonneoplastic brain tissue, or PBMCs (not recorded which). J is TRBJ1-3 and V is TRBV6-6; possibly TRBD1 for D (5 bases). The sequence was obtained from a human donor with low-grade glioma or glioblastoma, undergoing nonglioma brain surgery, or in good health (not recorded which). This chain's CDR3 is CASRPAIRGHLGNTIYF. The DNA for the CDR3 is TGTGCCAGCAGACCCGCGATCCGGGGCCACCTTGGAAACACCATATATTTT.